This TCR beta chain derives from a study of graft-versus-host responses after intestinal transplantation. Across the study: The transplants performed in recipients were multivisceral, liver-intestinal, or isolated intestinal.

Trimming cost V 3 bases and J 5 bases, with 10 bases left between them. The CDR3 spans 14 residues. Germline CDR1 is SGHVS and CDR2 is FNYEAQ. About this clone: Antigen specificity is unknown.

General study results and limits: GvH clones turned up in recipient marrow; some had shown up first in ileum or blood.

Profiled with immunoSEQ multiplex PCR; TCRdb holds only in-frame clones, not every one. Among 23,000 or so clones, 82% were seen once, and the ten largest hold 0.8% to 0.95%. The sample in question was unstimulated CD8+ T cells sorted from spleen or lymph node cells, obtained before transplant. This chain joins TRBV7-6 and TRBJ2-2; maybe TRBD1 (5 bases). The sequence was obtained from a human donor who was the organ donor for an intestinal transplant. CDR3 in DNA: TGTGCCAGCAGCTTGGACATCCAAACCGGGGAGCTGTTTTTT. This translates into CASSLDIQTGELFF.